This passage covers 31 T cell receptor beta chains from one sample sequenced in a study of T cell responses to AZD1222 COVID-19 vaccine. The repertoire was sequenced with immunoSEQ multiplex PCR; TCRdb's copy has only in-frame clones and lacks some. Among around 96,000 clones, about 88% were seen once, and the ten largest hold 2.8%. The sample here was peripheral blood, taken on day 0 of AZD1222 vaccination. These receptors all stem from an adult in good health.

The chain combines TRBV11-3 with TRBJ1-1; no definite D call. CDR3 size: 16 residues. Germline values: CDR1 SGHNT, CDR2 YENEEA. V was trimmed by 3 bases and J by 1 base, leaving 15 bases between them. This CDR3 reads CASSFSASFANTEAFF. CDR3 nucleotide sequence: TGTGCCAGCAGCTTCTCGGCGTCTTTTGCGAACACTGAAGCTTTCTTT.

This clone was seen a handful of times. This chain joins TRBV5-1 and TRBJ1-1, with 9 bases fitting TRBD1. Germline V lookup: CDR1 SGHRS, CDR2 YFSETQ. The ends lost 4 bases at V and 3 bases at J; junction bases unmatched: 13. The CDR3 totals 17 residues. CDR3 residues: CASSPSTGTGRYTEAFF. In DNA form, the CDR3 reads TGCGCCAGCAGCCCCAGTACCGGGACAGGGCGATACACTGAAGCTTTCTTT.

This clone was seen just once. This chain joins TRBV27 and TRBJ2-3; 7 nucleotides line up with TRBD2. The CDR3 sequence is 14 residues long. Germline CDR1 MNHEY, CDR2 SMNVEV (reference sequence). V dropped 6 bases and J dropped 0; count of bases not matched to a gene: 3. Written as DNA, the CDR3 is TGTGCCAGCAGACGGGGGGTCAGCACAGATACGCAGTATTTT. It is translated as CASRRGVSTDTQYF.

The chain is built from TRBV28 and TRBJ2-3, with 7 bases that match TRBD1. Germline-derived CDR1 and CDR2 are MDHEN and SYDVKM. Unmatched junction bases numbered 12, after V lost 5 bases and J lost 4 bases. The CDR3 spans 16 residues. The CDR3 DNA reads TGTGCCAGCAGTCGGACAGGATTTCAGCGGTCAGATACGCAGTATTTT. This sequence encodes CASSRTGFQRSDTQYF.

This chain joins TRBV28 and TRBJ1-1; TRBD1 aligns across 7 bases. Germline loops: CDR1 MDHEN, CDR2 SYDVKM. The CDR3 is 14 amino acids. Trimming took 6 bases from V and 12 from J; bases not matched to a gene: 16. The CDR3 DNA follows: TGTGCCAGCAGGGGAACGAGGAGGGGGCTTTATCCTTTCTTT. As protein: CASRGTRRGLYPFF.

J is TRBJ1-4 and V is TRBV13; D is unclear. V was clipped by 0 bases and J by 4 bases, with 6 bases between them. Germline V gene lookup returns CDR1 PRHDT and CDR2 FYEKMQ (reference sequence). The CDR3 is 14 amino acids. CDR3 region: CASSLGHNNEKLFF. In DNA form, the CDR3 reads TGTGCCAGCAGCTTAGGGCATAATAATGAAAAACTGTTTTTT.

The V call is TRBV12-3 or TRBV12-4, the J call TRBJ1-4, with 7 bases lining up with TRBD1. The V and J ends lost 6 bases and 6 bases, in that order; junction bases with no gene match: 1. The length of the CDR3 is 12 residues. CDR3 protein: CASRGTDEKLFF. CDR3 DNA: TGTGCCAGCAGGGGGACAGATGAAAAACTGTTTTTT.

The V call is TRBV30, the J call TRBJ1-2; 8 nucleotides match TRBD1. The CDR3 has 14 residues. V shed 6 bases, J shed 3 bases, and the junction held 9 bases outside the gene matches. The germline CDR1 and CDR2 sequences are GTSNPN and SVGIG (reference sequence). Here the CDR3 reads CACTNRGSDYGYTF. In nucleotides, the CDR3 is TGTGCCTGTACAAACAGGGGGTCTGACTATGGCTACACCTTC.

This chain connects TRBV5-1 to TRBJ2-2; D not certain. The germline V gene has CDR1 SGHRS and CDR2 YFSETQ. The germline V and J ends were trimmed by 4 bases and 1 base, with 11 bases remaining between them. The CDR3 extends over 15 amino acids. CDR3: CASSPNSLNTGELFF. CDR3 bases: TGCGCCAGCAGCCCCAACAGCCTGAACACCGGGGAGCTGTTTTTT.

The CDR3 DNA reads TGTGCCAGCAGCTTAGAAACCGAGCAGTACTTC. This gives the protein CASSLETEQYF. The V call is TRBV7-9, the J call TRBJ2-7; D remains ambiguous. Germline V lookup: CDR1 SEHNR, CDR2 FQNEAQ (reference sequence). The CDR3 is 11 residues long. The V end lost 1 base, the J end lost 6 bases, and 4 bases lay between the germline ends.

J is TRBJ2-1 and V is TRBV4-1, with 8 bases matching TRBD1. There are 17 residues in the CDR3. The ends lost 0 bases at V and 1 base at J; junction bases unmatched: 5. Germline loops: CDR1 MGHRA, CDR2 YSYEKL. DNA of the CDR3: TGCGCCAGCAGCCAAGATCAAGGGACAGGATCCTACAATGAGCAGTTCTTC. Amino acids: CASSQDQGTGSYNEQFF.

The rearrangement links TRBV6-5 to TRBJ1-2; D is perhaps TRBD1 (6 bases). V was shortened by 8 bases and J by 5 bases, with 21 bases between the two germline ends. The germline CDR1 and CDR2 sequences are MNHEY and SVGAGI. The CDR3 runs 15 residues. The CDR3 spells CASSSRGPEAYGYTF. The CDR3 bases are TGTGCCAGCTCCTCCCGGGGGCCAGAGGCGTATGGCTACACCTTC.

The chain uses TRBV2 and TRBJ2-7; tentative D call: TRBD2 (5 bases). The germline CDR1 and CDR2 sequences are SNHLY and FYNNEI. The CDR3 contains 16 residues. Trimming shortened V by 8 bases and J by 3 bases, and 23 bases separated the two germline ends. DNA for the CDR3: TGTGCCAGCCCCACCCTCCCCGGGATTGGATTCTACGAGCAGTACTTC. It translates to CASPTLPGIGFYEQYF.

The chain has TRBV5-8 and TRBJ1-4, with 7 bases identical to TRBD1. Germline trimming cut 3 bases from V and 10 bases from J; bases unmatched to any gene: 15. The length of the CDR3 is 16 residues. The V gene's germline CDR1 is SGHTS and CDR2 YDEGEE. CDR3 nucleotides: TGTGCCAGCAGCTCCGGGACAGCAAGTACCCCAGGAAAACTGTTTTTT. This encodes CASSSGTASTPGKLFF.

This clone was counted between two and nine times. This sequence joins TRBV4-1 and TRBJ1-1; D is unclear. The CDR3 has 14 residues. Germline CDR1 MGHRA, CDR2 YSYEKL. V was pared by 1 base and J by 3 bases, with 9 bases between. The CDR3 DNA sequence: TGCGCCAGCAGCCAAGTCCGGCCGGACACTGAAGCTTTCTTT. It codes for CASSQVRPDTEAFF.

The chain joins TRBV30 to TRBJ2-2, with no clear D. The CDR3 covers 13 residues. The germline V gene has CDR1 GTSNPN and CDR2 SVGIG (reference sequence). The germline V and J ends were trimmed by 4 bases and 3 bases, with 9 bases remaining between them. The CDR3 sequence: CAWNLLDTGELFF. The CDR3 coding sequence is TGTGCCTGGAACCTCTTGGACACCGGGGAGCTGTTTTTT. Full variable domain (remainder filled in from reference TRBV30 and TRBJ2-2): SQTIHQWPATLVQPVGSPLSLECTVEGTSNPNLYWYRQAAGRGLQLLFYSVGIGQISSEVPQNLSASRPQDRQFILSSKKLLLSDSGFYLCAWNLLDTGELFFGEGSRLTVL.

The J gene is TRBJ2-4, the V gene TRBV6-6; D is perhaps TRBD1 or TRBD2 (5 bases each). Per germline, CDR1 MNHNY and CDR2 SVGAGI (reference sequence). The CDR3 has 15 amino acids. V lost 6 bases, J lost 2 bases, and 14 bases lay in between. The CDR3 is CASRGSGLTKNIQYF. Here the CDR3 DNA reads TGTGCCAGCAGGGGTTCGGGGCTGACCAAAAACATTCAGTACTTC.

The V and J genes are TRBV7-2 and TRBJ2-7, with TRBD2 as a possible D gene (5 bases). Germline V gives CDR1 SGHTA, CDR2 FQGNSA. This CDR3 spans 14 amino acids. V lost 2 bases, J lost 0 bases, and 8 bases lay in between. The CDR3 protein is CASSLSGYSYEQYF. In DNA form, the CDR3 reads TGTGCCAGCAGCTTAAGCGGATACTCCTACGAGCAGTACTTC.

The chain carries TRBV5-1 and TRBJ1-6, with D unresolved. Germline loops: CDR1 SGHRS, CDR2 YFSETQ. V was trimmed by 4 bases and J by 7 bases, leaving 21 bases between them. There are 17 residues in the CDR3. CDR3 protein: CASSPSHGVSLNSPLHF. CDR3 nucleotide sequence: TGCGCCAGCAGCCCGAGCCACGGCGTCAGCTTAAATTCACCCCTCCACTTT. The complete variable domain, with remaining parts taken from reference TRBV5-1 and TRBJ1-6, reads KAGVTQTPRYLIKTRGQQVTLSCSPISGHRSVSWYQQTPGQGLQFLFEYFSETQRNKGNFPGRFSGRQFSNSRSEMNVSTLELGDSALYLCASSPSHGVSLNSPLHFGNGTRLTVT.

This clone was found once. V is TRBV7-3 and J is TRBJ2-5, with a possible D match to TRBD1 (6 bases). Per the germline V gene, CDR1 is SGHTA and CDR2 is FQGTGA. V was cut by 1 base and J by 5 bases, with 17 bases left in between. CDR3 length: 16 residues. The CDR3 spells CASSLNRVLEEETQYF. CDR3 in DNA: TGTGCCAGCAGCTTAAACAGGGTACTCGAGGAGGAGACCCAGTACTTC.

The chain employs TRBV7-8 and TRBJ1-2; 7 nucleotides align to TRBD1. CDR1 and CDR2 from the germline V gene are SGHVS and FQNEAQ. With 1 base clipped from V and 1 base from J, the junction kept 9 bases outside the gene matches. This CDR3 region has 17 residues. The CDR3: CASSLGDSGGFNYGYTF. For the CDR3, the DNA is TGTGCCAGCAGCTTAGGGGATTCAGGGGGGTTTAACTATGGCTACACCTTC.

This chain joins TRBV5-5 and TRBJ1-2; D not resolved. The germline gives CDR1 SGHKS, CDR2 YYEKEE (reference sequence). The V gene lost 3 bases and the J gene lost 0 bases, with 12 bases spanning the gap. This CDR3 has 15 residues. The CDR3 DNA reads TGTGCCAGCAGCTCTAATCACGGAGCTAACTATGGCTACACCTTC. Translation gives CASSSNHGANYGYTF.

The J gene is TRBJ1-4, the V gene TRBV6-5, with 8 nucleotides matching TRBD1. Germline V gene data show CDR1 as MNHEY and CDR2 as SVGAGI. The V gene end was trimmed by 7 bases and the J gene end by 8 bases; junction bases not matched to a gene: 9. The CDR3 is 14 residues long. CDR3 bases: TGTGCCAGCAATCCTACAGGGGGAGGAGAAAAACTGTTTTTT. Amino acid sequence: CASNPTGGGEKLFF.

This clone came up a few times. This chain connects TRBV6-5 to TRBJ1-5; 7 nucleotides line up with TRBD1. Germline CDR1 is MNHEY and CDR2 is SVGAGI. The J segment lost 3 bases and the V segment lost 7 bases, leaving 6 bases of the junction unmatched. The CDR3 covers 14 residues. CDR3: CASTGQVPNQPQHF. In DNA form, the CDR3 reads TGTGCCAGCACTGGACAGGTCCCCAATCAGCCCCAGCATTTT.

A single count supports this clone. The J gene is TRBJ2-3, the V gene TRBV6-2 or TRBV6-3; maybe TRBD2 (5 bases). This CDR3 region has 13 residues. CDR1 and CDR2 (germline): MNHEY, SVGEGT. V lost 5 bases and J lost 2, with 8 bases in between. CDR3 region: CASSPRDTDTQYF. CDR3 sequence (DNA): TGTGCCAGCAGTCCCCGGGACACAGATACGCAGTATTTT.

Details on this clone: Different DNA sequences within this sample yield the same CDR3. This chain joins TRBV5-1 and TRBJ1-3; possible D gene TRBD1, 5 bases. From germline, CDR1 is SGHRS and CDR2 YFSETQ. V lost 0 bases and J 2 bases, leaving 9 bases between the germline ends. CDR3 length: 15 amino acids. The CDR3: CASSLAGGTGNTIYF. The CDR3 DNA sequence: TGCGCCAGCAGCTTGGCCGGGGGGACTGGAAACACCATATATTTT.

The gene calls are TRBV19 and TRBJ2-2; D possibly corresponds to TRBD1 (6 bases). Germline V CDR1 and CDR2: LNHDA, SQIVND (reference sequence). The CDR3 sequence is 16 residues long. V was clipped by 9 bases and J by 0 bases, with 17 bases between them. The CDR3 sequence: CASCSLDSANTGELFF. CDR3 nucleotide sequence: TGTGCCAGCTGCTCGCTGGACAGCGCGAACACCGGGGAGCTGTTTTTT.

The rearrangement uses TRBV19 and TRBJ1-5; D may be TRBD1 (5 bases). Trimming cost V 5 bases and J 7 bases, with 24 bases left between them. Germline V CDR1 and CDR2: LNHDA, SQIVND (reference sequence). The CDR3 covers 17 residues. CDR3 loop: CASSVPITVPGGQPQHF. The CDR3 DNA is TGTGCCAGTAGTGTACCCATAACAGTGCCCGGGGGACAGCCCCAGCATTTT. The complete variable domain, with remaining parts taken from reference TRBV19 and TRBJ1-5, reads DGGITQSPKYLFRKEGQNVTLSCEQNLNHDAMYWYRQDPGQGLRLIYYSQIVNDFQKGDIAEGYSVSREKKESFPLTVTSAQKNPTAFYLCASSVPITVPGGQPQHFGDGTRLSIL.

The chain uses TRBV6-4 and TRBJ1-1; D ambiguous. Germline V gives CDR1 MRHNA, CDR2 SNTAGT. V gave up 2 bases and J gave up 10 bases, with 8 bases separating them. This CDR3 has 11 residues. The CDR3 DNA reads TGTGCCAGCAGTGACGGGAGGGCAGCTTTCTTT. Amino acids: CASSDGRAAFF.

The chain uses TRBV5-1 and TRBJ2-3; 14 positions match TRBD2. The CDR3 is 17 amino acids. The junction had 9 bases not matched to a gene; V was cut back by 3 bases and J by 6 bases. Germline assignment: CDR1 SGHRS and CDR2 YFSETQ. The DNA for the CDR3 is TGCGCCAGCAGCTCCCAGACTAGCGGGGGGGCTTCTGATACGCAGTATTTT. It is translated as CASSSQTSGGASDTQYF.

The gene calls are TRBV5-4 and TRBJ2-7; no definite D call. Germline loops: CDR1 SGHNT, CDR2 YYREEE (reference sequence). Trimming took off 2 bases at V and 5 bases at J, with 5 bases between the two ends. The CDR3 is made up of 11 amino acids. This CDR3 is CASSFNNEQYF. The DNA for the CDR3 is TGTGCCAGCAGCTTCAACAACGAGCAGTACTTC.